The next 26 T cell receptor beta chains were all read from a single sample in a study of cytomegalovirus exposure and HLA in healthy donors (TCRdb year 2017). The method behind the library was the immunoSEQ multiplex PCR assay. For the multiplex PCR, a mixture combining 60 forward primers for TCR Vbeta segments and 13 reverse primers for TCR Jbeta segments was used. Here the immuneACCESS table is served through TCRdb, limited to in-frame sequences with V and J called. Missing clones are a known gap in these copies; in checked studies unresolved V genes cover under half, and the rest lacks a known reason. The sample profile shows roughly 190,000 clones; roughly 13% of them were found once. The ten largest clones capture under 10% of the sample. The material sequenced was PBMCs. The receptors derive from a man in his forties or fifties in good health and CMV-seropositive.

The chain couples TRBV5-1 to TRBJ1-4; TRBD1 aligns across 10 bases. The V segment lost 3 bases and the J segment 7 bases; nucleotides outside the gene matches: 9. Looked up from germline, CDR1 is SGHRS and CDR2 is YFSETQ. The CDR3 consists of 16 residues. CDR3 DNA: TGCGCCAGCAGCTCAACACCCGGACAGGGGGGTGAAAAACTGTTTTTT. It codes for CASSSTPGQGGEKLFF.

The CDR3 DNA sequence: TGTGCCAGCAGTACAGGGGTCAACTCTGGGGCCAACGTCCTGACTTTC. Amino acids: CASSTGVNSGANVLTF. This rearrangement joins TRBV5-4 to TRBJ2-6, with 7 bases that match TRBD1. The CDR3 consists of 16 residues. Germline trimming cut 5 bases from V and 0 bases from J; bases unmatched to any gene: 5. Per germline, CDR1 SGHNT and CDR2 YYREEE (reference sequence).

Only a few counts were recorded for this clone. The gene calls are TRBV29-1 and TRBJ2-2, with 7 bases matching TRBD2. Trimming took 7 bases from V and 5 from J; bases not matched to a gene: 10. Per germline, CDR1 SQVTM and CDR2 ANQGSEA. The CDR3 contains 14 residues. The CDR3 bases are TGCAGCGGGGGGGGGAGGGTACGGACCGGGGAGCTGTTTTTT. Translation gives CSGGGRVRTGELFF.

This rearrangement joins TRBV7-8 to TRBJ1-3; no clear D. The CDR3 is 14 residues long. Looked up from germline, CDR1 is SGHVS and CDR2 is FQNEAQ. V gave up 6 bases and J gave up 10 bases, with 19 bases separating them. CDR3 loop: CASRRTRPGSTIYF. DNA for the CDR3: TGTGCCAGCAGGCGTACCAGGCCCGGGAGTACCATATATTTT.

The chain carries TRBV15 and TRBJ1-1; TRBD1 agrees at 7 bases. From germline, CDR1 is LNHNV and CDR2 YYDKDF (reference sequence). J lost 5 bases, V lost 5 bases, and 8 bases had no gene match. The length of the CDR3 is 14 residues. CDR3 DNA: TGTGCCACCAGCCCAAGGACAGGTTGGACTGAAGCTTTCTTT. Translation: CATSPRTGWTEAFF. Variable domain in full (rest from reference TRBV15 and TRBJ1-1): DAMVIQNPRYQVTQFGKPVTLSCSQTLNHNVMYWYQQKSSQAPKLLFHYYDKDFNNEADTPDNFQSRRPNTSFCFLDIRSPGLGDTAMYLCATSPRTGWTEAFFGQGTRLTVV.

This clone was counted between two and nine times. This chain uses TRBV9 with TRBJ1-2; 8 nucleotides match TRBD1. CDR1 and CDR2 from the germline V gene are SGDLS and YYNGEE. CDR3 size: 13 residues. V shed 0 bases, J shed 6 bases, and the junction held 1 base outside the gene matches. CDR3 sequence reads: CASSVAGGDGYTF. CDR3 DNA: TGTGCCAGCAGCGTAGCAGGGGGCGATGGCTACACCTTC.

V gene TRBV5-1 combines with J gene TRBJ2-3, with 11 positions matching TRBD2. The CDR3 has 16 amino acids. The J segment lost 0 bases and the V segment lost 5 bases, leaving 5 bases of the junction unmatched. Germline V lookup: CDR1 SGHRS, CDR2 YFSETQ. The CDR3 loop is CASSPGLAASTDTQYF. As DNA, the CDR3 is TGCGCCAGCAGTCCGGGACTAGCGGCTAGCACAGATACGCAGTATTTT.

Only a few counts were recorded for this clone. V and J are TRBV12-5 and TRBJ2-3, with TRBD2 as a possible D gene (6 bases). CDR1 is LGHNT and CDR2 is FRNRAP in the germline V gene. Deletions cut 7 bases from V and 0 bases from J, with 11 bases between. CDR3 size: 14 residues. CDR3: CASAGSPSTDTQYF. The DNA of the CDR3 is TGTGCTAGTGCCGGGAGCCCCAGCACAGATACGCAGTATTTT.

The V gene is TRBV28, the J gene TRBJ1-6; D call uncertain. Germline CDR1 reads MDHEN; CDR2 reads SYDVKM. Trimming left V 7 bases short and J 11 bases short, with 15 bases between. The CDR3 consists of 13 residues. The CDR3 DNA is TGTGCCAGCATTGACTGGCAAAAGGCACCCCTCCACTTT. It encodes CASIDWQKAPLHF.

This clone was recorded a few times. The chain links TRBV6-5 to TRBJ2-2, with unresolved D. In germline, CDR1 is MNHEY, CDR2 SVGAGI. This CDR3 has 13 amino acids. CDR3 loop: CDRSYWQTGELFF. The CDR3 DNA sequence: TGTGACAGAAGTTACTGGCAGACCGGGGAGCTGTTTTTT.

This clone turned up a few times. CDR3 protein: CASSFLRGNYNEQFF. The CDR3 DNA sequence: TGTGCCAGCAGTTTCCTCAGGGGAAACTACAATGAGCAGTTCTTC. The chain uses TRBV2 and TRBJ2-1, with D possibly being TRBD1 (6 bases). This CDR3 has 15 residues. Germline V CDR1 and CDR2: SNHLY, FYNNEI. With 5 bases removed from V and 3 bases from J, the gap between germline ends came to 14 bases.

The chain has TRBV5-4 and TRBJ2-7, with 8 bases matching TRBD1. Trimming took 4 bases from V and 6 from J; bases not matched to a gene: 9. The CDR3 runs 14 residues. CDR1 is SGHNT, CDR2 YYREEE, per germline (reference sequence). The CDR3 loop reads CASSIDRGGGEQYF. In DNA form, the CDR3 reads TGTGCCAGCAGCATAGACAGGGGCGGTGGCGAGCAGTACTTC.

In its sample, this clone was seen a few times. J is TRBJ2-3 and V is TRBV2; TRBD2 agrees at 9 bases. The junction had 3 bases not matched to a gene; V was cut back by 4 bases and J by 4 bases. The CDR3 is 14 amino acids. CDR1 is SNHLY and CDR2 is FYNNEI in the germline V gene. The CDR3 region has the DNA TGTGCCAGCAGTGCGGGCGGGGGGGCAGATACGCAGTATTTT. It is translated as CASSAGGGADTQYF.

This clone has a handful of counts. This chain uses TRBV12-5 with TRBJ2-3; 9 nucleotides agree with TRBD1. The V segment lost 6 bases and the J segment 0 bases; nucleotides outside the gene matches: 4. Per the germline V gene, CDR1 is LGHNT and CDR2 is FRNRAP. CDR3 length: 15 amino acids. CDR3 DNA sequence: TGTGCTAGTGGCTCCGGACAGGGGAGCACAGATACGCAGTATTTT. Translated, it gives CASGSGQGSTDTQYF.

The J gene is TRBJ1-4, the V gene TRBV7-2, with D hard to call. Germline V gene data show CDR1 as SGHTA and CDR2 as FQGNSA. Trimming took off 5 bases at V and 3 bases at J, with 16 bases between the two ends. This CDR3 has 16 residues. The CDR3 DNA follows: TGTGCCAGCAGCCCCCGGGCGGGCCTATCTAATGAAAAACTGTTTTTT. This codes for CASSPRAGLSNEKLFF.

This clone was seen more than once but under ten times. The chain links TRBV11-2 to TRBJ1-2; D is possibly TRBD1 (5 bases). Trimming pared 1 base from V and 3 bases from J, leaving 24 bases between. Germline CDR1 and CDR2: SGHAT and FQNNGV. The CDR3 loop spans 19 amino acids. The CDR3 nucleotides are TGTGCCAGCAGCTTAGTCCACCCCATTGGCAGGGAACTTTACTATGGCTACACCTTC. Protein product: CASSLVHPIGRELYYGYTF.

CDR3 sequence reads: CASSWGTGGGDTEAFF. The CDR3, as DNA: TGTGCCAGCAGCTGGGGGACAGGGGGCGGGGACACTGAAGCTTTCTTT. The chain combines TRBV13 with TRBJ1-1, with 12 bases identical to TRBD1. V lost 4 bases to trimming and J lost 3 bases; unmatched junction nucleotides: 6. The CDR3 is made up of 16 amino acids. Per the germline V gene, CDR1 is PRHDT and CDR2 is FYEKMQ (reference sequence).

In this sample, this clone turned up a few times. The V and J genes are TRBV7-2 and TRBJ2-1, with 7 nucleotides matching TRBD2. The trim removed 5 bases at V and 9 bases at J, leaving 7 bases unmatched. CDR3 size: 13 residues. Germline-derived CDR1 and CDR2 are SGHTA and FQGNSA. The CDR3: CASSPTREGEQFF. The CDR3 bases are TGTGCCAGCAGCCCTACGAGGGAGGGTGAGCAGTTCTTC.

The chain combines TRBV28 with TRBJ1-6, with 9 bases that match TRBD1. The junction had 8 bases not matched to a gene; V was cut back by 11 bases and J by 6 bases. Germline V lookup: CDR1 MDHEN, CDR2 SYDVKM. The CDR3 length is 14 residues. The CDR3 loop is CAGSKGQGNSPLHF. The CDR3 DNA reads TGTGCCGGCTCTAAGGGACAGGGTAATTCACCCCTCCACTTT.

This clone was observed a handful of times. The chain is built from TRBV10-2 and TRBJ2-2; a weak D match, TRBD1 (5 bases). V was pared by 5 bases and J by 5 bases, with 6 bases between. CDR1 is WSHSY and CDR2 is SAAADI in the germline V gene. The CDR3 extends over 12 amino acids. The CDR3 is CASSQGTGELFF. The CDR3 nucleotides are TGCGCCAGCAGTCAGGGTACCGGGGAGCTGTTTTTT.

The chain is built from TRBV4-2 and TRBJ2-5, with 14 positions matching TRBD2. Germline CDR1 reads LGHNA; CDR2 reads YNFKEQ. Losses at the gene ends were 2 bases for V and 2 bases for J; bases not matched to a gene: 4. The CDR3 is 17 amino acids. This chain's CDR3 is CASSQFGTSGGQETQYF. In DNA form, the CDR3 reads TGTGCCAGCAGCCAATTTGGGACTAGCGGGGGACAAGAGACCCAGTACTTC.

The gene calls are TRBV7-9 and TRBJ2-5; 9 bases map to TRBD1. V dropped 2 bases and J dropped 5; count of bases not matched to a gene: 6. CDR1 and CDR2 from the germline V gene are SEHNR and FQNEAQ (reference sequence). The CDR3 spans 15 residues. Here the CDR3 DNA reads TGTGCCAGCAGCTTACCGGGACAGGGATTGGAGACCCAGTACTTC. Protein sequence: CASSLPGQGLETQYF.

This clone came up a few times. This chain connects TRBV28 to TRBJ1-4; D may be TRBD1 (6 bases). Looked up from germline, CDR1 is MDHEN and CDR2 is SYDVKM. V was trimmed by 3 bases and J by 2 bases, leaving 10 bases between them. The CDR3 spans 15 residues. This CDR3 reads CASSLGARTNEKLFF. CDR3 nucleotide sequence: TGTGCCAGCAGTTTGGGGGCGAGGACTAATGAAAAACTGTTTTTT. Drawing the rest from reference TRBV28 and TRBJ1-4, the complete variable domain is DVKVTQSSRYLVKRTGEKVFLECVQDMDHENMFWYRQDPGLGLRLIYFSYDVKMKEKGDIPEGYSVSREKKERFSLILESASTNQTSMYLCASSLGARTNEKLFFGSGTQLSVL.

The chain links TRBV11-3 to TRBJ2-5, with 8 bases that match TRBD2. J gave up 2 bases and V 2 bases, and 4 bases lay outside the gene matches. The CDR3 consists of 15 residues. CDR1 SGHNT and CDR2 YENEEA come from the germline V gene. CDR3 coding DNA: TGTGCCAGCAGCTTATTAACGGGGGGGCAAGAGACCCAGTACTTC. Protein: CASSLLTGGQETQYF.

This clone appeared a few times. The rearrangement joins TRBV6-5 to TRBJ1-3; D is possibly TRBD1 (6 bases). CDR3 length equals 15 residues. V was shortened by 4 bases and J by 3 bases, with 13 bases between the two germline ends. CDR1 is MNHEY, CDR2 SVGAGI, per germline. CDR3 coding DNA: TGTGCCAGCAGTTTGACAGGAAGCTATGGAAACACCATATATTTT. Amino acid sequence: CASSLTGSYGNTIYF.

This clone was recorded a few times. The rearrangement uses TRBV5-4 and TRBJ2-2; D possibly corresponds to TRBD2 (6 bases). There are 14 residues in the CDR3. CDR1 and CDR2 from the germline V gene are SGHNT and YYREEE (reference sequence). V dropped 2 bases and J dropped 7 bases, with 12 bases sitting between them. CDR3 in amino acids: CASSFNGGYGELFF. The CDR3 region has the DNA TGTGCCAGCAGCTTTAACGGGGGTTACGGGGAGCTGTTTTTT.